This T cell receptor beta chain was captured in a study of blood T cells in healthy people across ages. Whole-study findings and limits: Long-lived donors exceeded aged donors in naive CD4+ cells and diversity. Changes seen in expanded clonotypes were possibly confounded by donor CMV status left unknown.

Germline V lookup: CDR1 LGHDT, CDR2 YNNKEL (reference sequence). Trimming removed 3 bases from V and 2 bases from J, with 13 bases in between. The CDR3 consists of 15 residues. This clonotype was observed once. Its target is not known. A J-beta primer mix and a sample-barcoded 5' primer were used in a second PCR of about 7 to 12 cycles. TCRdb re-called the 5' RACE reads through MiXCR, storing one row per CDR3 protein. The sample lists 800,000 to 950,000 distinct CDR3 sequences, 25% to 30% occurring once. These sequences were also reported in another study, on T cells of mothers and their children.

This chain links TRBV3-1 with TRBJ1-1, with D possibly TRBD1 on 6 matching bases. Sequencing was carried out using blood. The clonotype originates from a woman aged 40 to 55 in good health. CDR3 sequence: CASSQRDIGNTEAFF. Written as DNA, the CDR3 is TGTGCCAGCAGCCAGCGGGACATTGGAAACACTGAAGCTTTCTTT.